The 4 T cell receptor beta chains in this list originate from one sample, sequenced in a study of chemoradiotherapy in HPV16-positive cancers. The data were produced by immunoSEQ multiplex PCR, yet TCRdb's version contains in-frame clones alone and is incomplete. Among around 3,500 clones listed, around 90% were seen once. The specimen comprised blood, sampled from a patient who underwent chemoradiotherapy. Receptors originate from a human donor with HPV-associated anogenital cancer.

CDR3 region: CASSDLYGYTF. In nucleotides, the CDR3 is TGTGCCAGCAGTGACCTTTATGGCTACACCTTC. J is TRBJ1-2 and V is TRBV25-1; unclear D gene. The germline CDR1 and CDR2 sequences are MGHDK and SYGVNS. V lost 3 bases to trimming and J lost 5 bases, with 4 bases between them. The CDR3 contains 11 residues.

The table lists this clone with a count of one. The V gene is TRBV4-3, the J gene TRBJ2-1; 8 positions match TRBD2. The germline gives CDR1 LGHNA, CDR2 YSLEER. This CDR3 comprises 16 residues. V shed 1 base, J shed 7 bases, and the junction held 9 bases outside the gene matches. The CDR3 DNA reads as TGCGCCAGCAGCCAAGGGATCCCGGGGGGGGTGAATGAGCAGTTCTTC. Translation gives CASSQGIPGGVNEQFF.

There are a few counts of this clone. V is TRBV5-4 and J is TRBJ2-3; D is uncertain. Trimming cost V 0 bases and J 6 bases, with 8 bases left between them. Germline V gene data show CDR1 as SGHNT and CDR2 as YYREEE (reference sequence). The CDR3 has 13 residues. The CDR3 sequence is CASSLAPPDTQYF. The CDR3 bases are TGTGCCAGCAGCTTGGCGCCCCCGGATACGCAGTATTTT.

The V gene is TRBV7-2, the J gene TRBJ2-3, with D hard to call. V lost 3 bases and J 2 bases, leaving 12 bases between the germline ends. The CDR3 length is 15 residues. Germline V lookup: CDR1 SGHTA, CDR2 FQGNSA. CDR3 bases: TGTGCCAGCAGCTTGGGCGAGTCCCACACAGATACGCAGTATTTT. Its translation: CASSLGESHTDTQYF.